This TCR beta chain was retrieved from a study of regulatory T cells in long-lasting Graves disease. Findings of the study overall: When disease was persistent, TRBV28, TRBJ1-2 and TRBJ2-5 were the favored segments.

Trimming cost V 4 bases and J 3 bases; bases outside gene matches: 6. There are 13 residues in the CDR3. Germline V gene data show CDR1 as DFQATT and CDR2 as SNEGSKA (reference sequence). Assembly of TCR beta libraries relied on iRepertoire HTBI primers together with Arm-PCR of CDR3 regions. Study processing details: Sample data revealed about 60 TRBV and 14 TRBJ segments. TCRdb ran MiXCR on the multiplex PCR reads and lists one entry per CDR3 protein. The V and J calls come from TCRdb's annotation, not from the publication. The sample holds approximately 400,000 distinct CDR3 sequences; about 15% are singletons and the top ten take around 15%. The time point here: newly diagnosed GD, antithyroid drugs for less than 3 months. Isolated PBMC RNA provided the starting material for the TCR library. This clonotype was counted ten times or more. Its specificity is not known. The same data also went into a second study, on T cells in Graves' hyperthyroidism and ophthalmopathy.

The chain links TRBV20-1 to TRBJ2-7; 7 nucleotides match TRBD1. This receptor was identified in a woman aged 25 to 45 with Graves disease. The sample here was peripheral blood mononuclear cells (PBMCs), taken at new diagnosis, from a patient treated with antithyroid drugs. The CDR3 here is CSATTGTDYEQYF. CDR3 coding DNA: TGCAGTGCTACTACCGGGACAGACTACGAGCAGTACTTC.